Reported below is one T cell receptor (beta chain). TCRdb's copy holds only in-frame clones and misses some; the assay was immunoSEQ multiplex PCR. The sample contains about 94,000 clones, around nine tenths of which appear only once. This sample was included in a study of control samples from healthy donors and cancer patients. The germline gives CDR1 SEHNR, CDR2 FQNEAQ (reference sequence). The trim removed 6 bases at V and 11 bases at J, leaving 13 bases unmatched. The length of the CDR3 is 15 residues. The chain has TRBV7-9 and TRBJ1-4; 9 bases are a match to TRBD1. The sequenced material came from blood. This TCR came from a woman under 30 in good health. The CDR3 DNA is TGTGCCAGCAGTATGACCGGGACAGGGCCGAGTAAACTGTTTTTT. Protein product: CASSMTGTGPSKLFF.